This T cell receptor beta chain is drawn from a study of blood T cells in healthy people across ages. Regarding the study as a whole: Long-lived donors had more naive CD4+ cells and higher diversity than aged donors. Roughly linear declines in TCR beta diversity per million T cells occurred with age.

The germline CDR1 and CDR2 sequences are DFQATT and SNEGSKA (reference sequence). This CDR3 region has 12 residues. The germline V and J ends were trimmed by 4 bases and 5 bases, with 11 bases remaining between them. This clonotype was seen ten or more times. Antigen: not known. Through a sample-barcoded 5' primer and a J-beta primer mix, a second PCR was run for about 6 to 11 cycles. All samples gave at least 2.5 million CDR3-containing paired-end reads. Each CDR3 protein gets one entry after TCRdb re-called the 5' RACE reads with MiXCR. The repertoire consists of roughly 1,700,000 distinct CDR3 sequences, with roughly 30% occurring once and the leading ten covering about 8%. The amount of total RNA extracted per sample was at least 5.5 micrograms.

The sequencing input was blood. The rearrangement links TRBV20-1 to TRBJ2-5; D not resolved. This receptor was identified in a woman in her twenties or thirties in good health. The chain's CDR3 is CSAIVASETQYF. CDR3 nucleotides: TGCAGTGCTATCGTCGCGTCTGAGACCCAGTACTTC.